The 26 T cell receptor beta chains reported below all come from one sample, sequenced in a study of blood T cell repertoires in COVID-19. Clones were read by immunoSEQ multiplex PCR, and TCRdb kept only the in-frame ones, dropping some. The sample contains more than 250,000 clones, roughly 86% of which appear only once. Sample: PBMCs or T cells enriched from blood (not recorded which). These receptors originate from a woman aged 25 to 39 who had recovered from COVID-19.

J is TRBJ1-5 and V is TRBV5-5; D gene ambiguous. Trimming removed 4 bases from V and 0 bases from J, with 14 bases in between. Per germline, CDR1 SGHKS and CDR2 YYEKEE (reference sequence). This CDR3 contains 16 residues. DNA for the CDR3: TGTGCCAGCAGCCCCCGCCCGGTTTATAGCAATCAGCCCCAGCATTTT. Translating gives CASSPRPVYSNQPQHF.

The J gene is TRBJ1-6, the V gene TRBV6-5; 10 bases agree with TRBD1. The CDR3 extends over 15 amino acids. With 7 bases clipped from V and 7 bases from J, the junction kept 7 bases outside the gene matches. CDR1 MNHEY and CDR2 SVGAGI come from the germline V gene. CDR3 sequence (DNA): TGTGCCAGCACTCCACGACAGGGGGCCAATTCACCCCTCCACTTT. Protein sequence: CASTPRQGANSPLHF.

The chain has TRBV4-3 and TRBJ2-7; 7 nucleotides line up with TRBD1. The germline V gene encodes CDR1 LGHNA and CDR2 YSLEER. V gave up 1 base and J gave up 9 bases; unmatched junction bases: 3. The CDR3 length is 12 residues. CDR3 in amino acids: CASSQVRTGQYF. CDR3 nucleotide sequence: TGCGCCAGCAGCCAAGTAAGGACAGGGCAGTACTTC.

The rearrangement joins TRBV15 to TRBJ2-4; D possibly corresponds to TRBD1 (5 bases). The CDR3 totals 11 residues. The germline CDR1 and CDR2 sequences are LNHNV and YYDKDF (reference sequence). For the CDR3, the DNA is TGTGCGATGGGAAGGGGCGGCATTCAGTACTTC. Translating gives CAMGRGGIQYF.

The chain links TRBV3-1 (or the pseudogene TRBV3-2) to TRBJ1-4, with TRBD1 matching 8 bases. Unmatched junction bases numbered 6, after V lost 2 bases and J lost 4 bases. CDR1 is LGHDT, CDR2 YNNKEL, per germline (reference sequence). The CDR3 has 16 residues. In DNA, the CDR3 is TGTGCCAGCAGCCAACTTGGGACAGGTAGTAATGAAAAACTGTTTTTT. Its translation: CASSQLGTGSNEKLFF.

The rearrangement uses TRBV7-9 and TRBJ1-1; 7 nucleotides agree with TRBD1. Germline CDR1 reads SEHNR; CDR2 reads FQNEAQ (reference sequence). With 5 bases clipped from V and 4 bases from J, the junction kept 10 bases outside the gene matches. This CDR3 has 15 residues. The CDR3 protein is CASSLSLDRVTEAFF. The CDR3 DNA reads TGTGCCAGCAGCCTTTCCCTTGACAGGGTCACTGAAGCTTTCTTT.

CDR3 protein: CASSEFMGREGEKLFF. In DNA, the CDR3 is TGTGCCAGCAGTGAATTCATGGGGAGGGAAGGAGAAAAACTGTTTTTT. The genes are TRBV2 and TRBJ1-4; D ambiguous. V was clipped by 2 bases and J by 8 bases, with 18 bases between them. Germline-derived CDR1 and CDR2 are SNHLY and FYNNEI. This CDR3 contains 16 residues.

The gene calls are TRBV7-2 and TRBJ2-7; weak D call: TRBD1 (7 bases). This CDR3 region has 18 residues. V was cut by 1 base and J by 0 bases, with 19 bases left in between. Germline lookup yields CDR1 SGHTA and CDR2 FQGNSA. The CDR3 loop reads CASSLGRRGTYYSYEQYF. The DNA of the CDR3 is TGTGCCAGCAGCTTAGGACGCAGGGGGACTTACTACTCCTACGAGCAGTACTTC.

The chain has TRBV6-2 or TRBV6-3 and TRBJ2-3; 8 positions agree with TRBD2. Per the germline V gene, CDR1 is MNHEY and CDR2 is SVGEGT. The CDR3 is 15 amino acids. The V and J ends lost 2 bases and 5 bases, in that order; junction bases with no gene match: 6. In nucleotides, the CDR3 is TGTGCCAGCAGTTACAAGCGGGGGTGGAAAGATACGCAGTATTTT. As protein: CASSYKRGWKDTQYF.

The CDR3 reads CASSLVGGSGANVLTF. As DNA, the CDR3 is TGTGCCAGCAGCTTGGTAGGAGGGTCTGGGGCCAACGTCCTGACTTTC. The J gene is TRBJ2-6, the V gene TRBV5-6; a weak D match, TRBD2 (6 bases). This CDR3 contains 16 residues. CDR1 and CDR2 from the germline V gene are SGHDT and YYEEEE. Trimming cost V 0 bases and J 1 base, with 8 bases left between them.

V and J are TRBV14 and TRBJ1-6; perhaps TRBD1 as D (5 bases). Germline CDR1 SGHDN, CDR2 FVKESK. The CDR3 is made up of 15 amino acids. With 9 bases removed from V and 8 bases from J, the gap between germline ends came to 20 bases. Here the CDR3 DNA reads TGTGCCAGTTCGAGTTTACAGGATTGGGATTCACCCCTCCACTTT. Protein sequence: CASSSLQDWDSPLHF.

The chain carries TRBV7-8 and TRBJ2-1, with D maybe TRBD1 (6 bases). Germline CDR1 and CDR2: SGHVS and FQNEAQ. The V gene lost 2 bases and the J gene lost 4 bases, with 12 bases spanning the gap. This CDR3 is built from 15 residues. In DNA, the CDR3 is TGTGCCAGCAGCTTATCGGCAGGGGTTTACAATGAGCAGTTCTTC. This gives the protein CASSLSAGVYNEQFF.

The chain combines TRBV10-3 with TRBJ2-3; tentatively, D is TRBD1 (6 bases). Germline V gives CDR1 ENHRY, CDR2 SYGVKD. Trimming took off 4 bases at V and 0 bases at J, with 17 bases between the two ends. The length of the CDR3 is 17 residues. CDR3 loop: CAISGFAGTTSTDTQYF. CDR3 sequence (DNA): TGTGCCATCAGTGGGTTCGCCGGGACAACTAGCACAGATACGCAGTATTTT.

This chain connects TRBV6-4 to TRBJ2-7; D may be TRBD2 (7 bases). The germline V gene encodes CDR1 MRHNA and CDR2 SNTAGT. The V end lost 0 bases, the J end lost 2 bases, and 17 bases lay between the germline ends. The CDR3 totals 17 residues. Written as DNA, the CDR3 is TGTGCCAGCAGTGACTCGAGAGCCGCGGGGGCAACCTACGAGCAGTACTTC. This sequence encodes CASSDSRAAGATYEQYF.

The chain couples TRBV5-1 to TRBJ2-1; 11 bases fit TRBD2. The V and J ends lost 5 bases and 10 bases, in that order; junction bases with no gene match: 11. Germline CDR1 reads SGHRS; CDR2 reads YFSETQ. The CDR3 consists of 15 residues. CDR3 coding DNA: TGCGCCAGCAGTTTTAGCGGGGGGGCCGGGGACGAGCAGTTCTTC. It translates to CASSFSGGAGDEQFF.

The rearrangement joins TRBV7-9 to TRBJ1-1; D is uncertain. The CDR3 runs 14 residues. Germline CDR1 is SEHNR and CDR2 is FQNEAQ (reference sequence). Trimming shortened V by 5 bases and J by 2 bases, and 12 bases separated the two germline ends. As DNA, the CDR3 is TGTGCCAGCAGCCCAGGACGGGAAAACACTGAAGCTTTCTTT. The encoded protein is CASSPGRENTEAFF.

The chain uses TRBV7-2 and TRBJ1-2, with D uncertain. V was shortened by 1 base and J by 4 bases, with 7 bases between the two germline ends. This CDR3 comprises 13 residues. Per germline, CDR1 SGHTA and CDR2 FQGNSA. The CDR3: CASSLDSFYGYTF. The DNA of the CDR3 is TGTGCCAGCAGCTTAGACAGCTTCTATGGCTACACCTTC.

This chain joins TRBV5-6 and TRBJ1-1; 8 bases fit TRBD1. This CDR3 contains 12 residues. Germline loops: CDR1 SGHDT, CDR2 YYEEEE. V was pared by 3 bases and J by 10 bases, with 5 bases of the junction left unmatched. Here the CDR3 reads CASSSQGEGAFF. DNA for the CDR3: TGTGCCAGCAGCTCACAGGGGGAGGGAGCTTTCTTT.

The chain joins TRBV3-1 (or the pseudogene TRBV3-2) to TRBJ2-3; TRBD2 matches at 7 bases. The CDR3 runs 13 residues. Germline-derived CDR1 and CDR2 are LGHDT and YNNKEL (reference sequence). Trimming at V came to 3 bases and at J to 6 bases, leaving 3 bases not matched to a gene. The CDR3 sequence is CASSQFSGDTQYF. The CDR3 coding sequence is TGTGCCAGCAGCCAGTTTAGCGGGGATACGCAGTATTTT.

This clone appeared a single time. The chain employs TRBV5-6 and TRBJ2-3, with D tentatively TRBD1 (6 bases). With 2 bases removed from V and 2 bases from J, the gap between germline ends came to 24 bases. This CDR3 is built from 19 residues. Germline lookup yields CDR1 SGHDT and CDR2 YYEEEE. CDR3 DNA sequence: TGTGCCAGCAGCTTACTTATAGGATGGCAGGGGCCCCCCACAGATACGCAGTATTTT. This sequence encodes CASSLLIGWQGPPTDTQYF.

The chain combines TRBV5-4 with TRBJ2-3; 7 bases line up with TRBD2. The ends lost 0 bases at V and 1 base at J; junction bases unmatched: 5. CDR1 is SGHNT and CDR2 is YYREEE in the germline V gene (reference sequence). The CDR3 sequence is 16 residues long. CDR3 DNA sequence: TGTGCCAGCAGCTTGGTTGCTGCGGGGGGCACAGATACGCAGTATTTT. This encodes CASSLVAAGGTDTQYF.

The chain recombines TRBV4-2 with TRBJ1-1; 8 bases are shared with TRBD1. The V and J ends lost 0 bases and 2 bases, in that order; junction bases with no gene match: 2. The CDR3 loop spans 15 amino acids. The germline V gene has CDR1 LGHNA and CDR2 YNFKEQ. This chain's CDR3 is CASSQEDRANTEAFF. The CDR3 DNA follows: TGTGCCAGCAGCCAAGAGGACAGGGCTAACACTGAAGCTTTCTTT.

This clone was seen once. The chain links TRBV19 to TRBJ1-2, with 7 bases that match TRBD1. Trimming at V came to 1 base and at J to 4 bases, leaving 6 bases not matched to a gene. Germline V CDR1 and CDR2: LNHDA, SQIVND (reference sequence). The CDR3 spans 15 residues. CDR3 sequence (DNA): TGTGCCAGTAGTATAGGTCCAGGGGGATTCTATGGCTACACCTTC. It yields the protein CASSIGPGGFYGYTF.

This clone was observed a few times. CDR3 nucleotide sequence: TGTGCCAGTAGACAGGATGCCTACAATGAGCAGTTCTTC. It yields the protein CASRQDAYNEQFF. The chain joins TRBV19 to TRBJ2-1, with a possible D match to TRBD1 (5 bases). Germline V lookup: CDR1 LNHDA, CDR2 SQIVND (reference sequence). V lost 6 bases and J lost 2, with 8 bases in between. The CDR3 covers 13 residues.

The chain joins TRBV29-1 to TRBJ2-7; 7 nucleotides agree with TRBD1. Trimming cost V 7 bases and J 3 bases; bases outside gene matches: 9. The CDR3 runs 13 residues. Per germline, CDR1 SQVTM and CDR2 ANQGSEA. The CDR3 sequence is CSASGTADYEQYF. CDR3 nucleotide sequence: TGCAGCGCTTCCGGGACAGCGGACTACGAGCAGTACTTC.

The chain employs TRBV4-1 and TRBJ1-2; D not certain. Germline CDR1 and CDR2: MGHRA and YSYEKL. V lost 3 bases and J lost 4, with 3 bases in between. This CDR3 comprises 11 residues. The CDR3 bases are TGCGCCAGCAGCCACTTCTATGGCTACACCTTC. Translation gives CASSHFYGYTF.